These 17 T cell receptor beta chains were sequenced from one sample in a study of blood T cell repertoires in COVID-19 (dated by TCRdb to 2020 to 2021). Library construction relied on the immunoSEQ multiplex PCR assay. Imported from immuneACCESS, the table was reduced by TCRdb to in-frame sequences with V and J called. These copies leave out some clones; in studies compared against another copy, an unresolved V gene accounts for under half, and the cause of the remainder is not known. The table for this sample lists under 400,000 clones; 65% to 90% of them were counted only once. Jointly, the top ten make up 3.5% to 4.5% of the sample. Material for sequencing was PBMCs or T cells enriched from blood (not recorded which). The receptors derive from a woman between 40 and 50 years old with acute COVID-19.

This clone has only a few counts. The V and J genes are TRBV3-1 (or the pseudogene TRBV3-2) and TRBJ2-7; 8 bases match TRBD1. J lost 3 bases, V lost 4 bases, and 8 bases had no gene match. CDR3 length equals 15 residues. The germline V gene has CDR1 LGHDT and CDR2 YNNKEL (reference sequence). CDR3 sequence (DNA): TGTGCCAGCAGCCCCGACAGGGGCATCTTCTACGAGCAGTACTTC. Protein: CASSPDRGIFYEQYF.

The chain links TRBV5-6 to TRBJ1-3; D gene uncertain. Trimming removed 2 bases from V and 0 bases from J, with 9 bases in between. Germline loops: CDR1 SGHDT, CDR2 YYEEEE. The CDR3 covers 15 residues. This chain's CDR3 is CASSLEHLSGNTIYF. In DNA form, the CDR3 reads TGTGCCAGCAGCTTAGAGCATCTCTCTGGAAACACCATATATTTT.

The rearrangement links TRBV14 to TRBJ2-7, with D perhaps TRBD2 (6 bases). This CDR3 contains 14 residues. Trimming left V 0 bases short and J 0 bases short, with 6 bases between. Looked up from germline, CDR1 is SGHDN and CDR2 is FVKESK. CDR3 protein: CASSQERGSYEQYF. CDR3 nucleotides: TGTGCCAGCAGCCAAGAGCGGGGCTCCTACGAGCAGTACTTC. The entire variable domain, with the rest obtained from reference TRBV14 and TRBJ2-7, is as follows: EAGVTQFPSHSVIEKGQTVTLRCDPISGHDNLYWYRRVMGKEIKFLLHFVKESKQDESGMPNNRFLAERTGGTYSTLKVQPAELEDSGVYFCASSQERGSYEQYFGPGTRLTVT.

This chain uses TRBV19 with TRBJ1-4; 9 nucleotides line up with TRBD1. V was clipped by 5 bases and J by 4 bases; unmatched bases: 8. Germline CDR1 reads LNHDA; CDR2 reads SQIVND (reference sequence). The CDR3 consists of 16 residues. The CDR3 DNA is TGTGCCAGTAGTGTAGGCGGGACAGGGATTAATGAAAAACTGTTTTTT. Translation gives CASSVGGTGINEKLFF.

The rearrangement joins TRBV5-6 to TRBJ2-7, with 7 nucleotides matching TRBD1. V lost 1 base to trimming and J lost 6 bases; unmatched junction nucleotides: 7. The CDR3 length is 14 residues. The V gene's germline CDR1 is SGHDT and CDR2 YYEEEE. The CDR3 reads CASSLPYRGGEQYF. As DNA, the CDR3 is TGTGCCAGCAGCTTGCCGTACAGGGGCGGCGAGCAGTACTTC.

V gene TRBV4-3 combines with J gene TRBJ2-7; TRBD1 matches 9 bases. V dropped 2 bases and J dropped 0; count of bases not matched to a gene: 5. The CDR3 extends over 16 amino acids. The germline CDR1 and CDR2 sequences are LGHNA and YSLEER. The CDR3 nucleotides are TGCGCCAGCAGCCAAACAGGGGGCACCCACTCCTACGAGCAGTACTTC. This translates into CASSQTGGTHSYEQYF.

The chain combines TRBV6-2 or TRBV6-3 with TRBJ2-7, with D maybe TRBD1 (5 bases). This CDR3 region has 17 residues. V was clipped by 3 bases and J by 1 base, with 19 bases between them. Germline assignment: CDR1 MNHEY and CDR2 SVGEGT. CDR3 bases: TGTGCCAGCAGTTATGCTGGCCGAAGGGGATTTTCCTACGAGCAGTACTTC. Translation: CASSYAGRRGFSYEQYF.

J is TRBJ1-4 and V is TRBV7-2; TRBD1 agrees at 7 bases. The CDR3 contains 16 residues. V lost 4 bases to trimming and J lost 7 bases; unmatched junction nucleotides: 12. The germline V gene has CDR1 SGHTA and CDR2 FQGNSA. CDR3 in DNA: TGTGCCAGCAGCTGGCGACAGGGCGCGGAGGGTGAAAAACTGTTTTTT. This sequence encodes CASSWRQGAEGEKLFF.

J is TRBJ1-2 and V is TRBV19; D is ambiguous. V was clipped by 7 bases and J by 2 bases, with 11 bases between them. This CDR3 is built from 13 residues. Germline CDR1 LNHDA, CDR2 SQIVND (reference sequence). CDR3 sequence: CASTPDGNYGYTF. The CDR3 DNA follows: TGTGCCAGTACCCCCGACGGGAACTATGGCTACACCTTC.

V and J are TRBV18 and TRBJ1-1, with D possibly being TRBD1 (5 bases). The CDR3 runs 13 residues. The germline gives CDR1 KGHSH, CDR2 LQKENI. V shed 3 bases and J shed 0 bases, with 5 bases lying between them. This chain's CDR3 is CASSPRVNTEAFF. CDR3 bases: TGTGCCAGCTCACCCAGGGTGAACACTGAAGCTTTCTTT.

This chain joins TRBV7-6 and TRBJ2-1; TRBD2 is a possible D gene (6 bases). Deletions cut 1 base from V and 9 bases from J, with 13 bases between. The CDR3 extends over 14 amino acids. CDR1 and CDR2 from the germline V gene are SGHVS and FNYEAQ. CDR3 residues: CASSLVGGAFEQFF. The CDR3, as DNA: TGTGCCAGCAGCTTAGTAGGAGGGGCGTTTGAGCAGTTCTTC.

The chain has TRBV7-2 and TRBJ2-3, with 8 bases fitting TRBD2. This CDR3 is 16 amino acids long. Germline trimming cut 6 bases from V and 5 bases from J; bases unmatched to any gene: 13. Germline V gene data show CDR1 as SGHTA and CDR2 as FQGNSA. CDR3 loop: CASSPSGSRVLDTQYF. The CDR3 DNA is TGTGCCAGCAGTCCCAGCGGGAGTAGGGTTCTAGATACGCAGTATTTT.

This chain connects TRBV18 to TRBJ2-4; D unresolved. CDR1 is KGHSH, CDR2 LQKENI, per germline. The CDR3 has 16 residues. V was cut by 2 bases and J by 0 bases, with 11 bases left in between. The CDR3 protein is CASSPGSVLAKNIQYF. The CDR3 DNA sequence: TGTGCCAGCTCACCAGGTTCGGTTCTAGCCAAAAACATTCAGTACTTC.

This clone has only one observation. The V and J genes are TRBV5-4 and TRBJ2-7, with D tentatively TRBD1 (6 bases). The germline gives CDR1 SGHNT, CDR2 YYREEE (reference sequence). V was trimmed by 5 bases and J by 5 bases, leaving 11 bases between them. CDR3 length equals 12 residues. The CDR3 sequence: CASRIQGNEQYF. The CDR3, as DNA: TGTGCCAGCAGGATACAGGGAAACGAGCAGTACTTC.

V usage is TRBV6-4 and J usage is TRBJ2-3; D remains unclear. Germline V gene sequence: CDR1 MRHNA, CDR2 SNTAGT. The V gene lost 0 bases and the J gene lost 0 bases, with 7 bases spanning the gap. There are 15 residues in the CDR3. The CDR3 region is CASSDSGHSTDTQYF. The CDR3 bases are TGTGCCAGCAGTGACTCGGGCCATAGCACAGATACGCAGTATTTT.

This rearrangement joins TRBV7-2 to TRBJ2-2; 10 positions match TRBD2. V dropped 10 bases and J dropped 5; count of bases not matched to a gene: 4. Germline V gene sequence: CDR1 SGHTA, CDR2 FQGNSA. The CDR3 sequence is 13 residues long. In DNA form, the CDR3 reads TGTGCCAACCTAGCGGGAGAGACCGGGGAGCTGTTTTTT. Translated: CANLAGETGELFF.

This chain's CDR3 is CASSLGWGGDYGYTF. As DNA, the CDR3 is TGTGCCAGCAGCCTCGGGTGGGGGGGCGACTATGGCTACACCTTC. The rearrangement joins TRBV5-6 to TRBJ1-2, with D maybe TRBD1 (6 bases). Trimming removed 4 bases at V and 3 bases at J, with 16 bases between. CDR3 length equals 15 residues. Germline CDR1 and CDR2: SGHDT and YYEEEE.